The 31 T cell receptor beta chains presented below share a single source sample, sequenced in a study of beta chain features in type 1 diabetes. Study-wide findings and caveats: There was a moderate but significant shortening of TCRB CDR3s in all four CD4+ subsets of Type 1 diabetes patients.

These receptors have no known antigen. Expressed TCRB transcripts were sequenced because the isolated RNA had all been reverse transcribed beforehand. Produced via immunoSEQ multiplex PCR; TCRdb's table is partial and in-frame only. The sample has 350,000 to 450,000 clones, roughly 12% seen once. What was sequenced was naive CD4+ T cells from blood. Receptor source: a woman between 18 and 29 years old with type 1 diabetes.

The chain has TRBV25-1 and TRBJ2-7; D uncertain. CDR3 size: 14 residues. Deletions cut 3 bases from V and 1 base from J, with 10 bases between. Germline lookup yields CDR1 MGHDK and CDR2 SYGVNS. Here the CDR3 DNA reads TGTGCCAGCAGTGATAGTCCGACTTCCTACGAGCAGTACTTC. This translates into CASSDSPTSYEQYF.

In this sample, this clone turned up a few times. The chain recombines TRBV9 with TRBJ2-3; 7 bases agree with TRBD2. V shed 2 bases, J shed 4 bases, and the junction held 7 bases outside the gene matches. The CDR3 covers 15 residues. Per germline, CDR1 SGDLS and CDR2 YYNGEE. Here the CDR3 reads CASSVSRGRADTQYF. The CDR3 DNA is TGTGCCAGCAGCGTTTCCCGCGGGAGAGCAGATACGCAGTATTTT.

The CDR3 DNA reads TGTGCCAGTAGTATACGCGGAAGCAATCAGCCCCAGCATTTT. It specifies CASSIRGSNQPQHF. The J gene is TRBJ1-5, the V gene TRBV19; D is unresolved. Germline V gives CDR1 LNHDA, CDR2 SQIVND (reference sequence). This CDR3 comprises 14 residues. V gave up 2 bases and J gave up 1 base, with 6 bases separating them.

This clone was observed a handful of times. The chain employs TRBV30 and TRBJ1-1, with D unclear. This CDR3 has 15 residues. Trimming cost V 4 bases and J 6 bases, with 21 bases left between them. Looked up from germline, CDR1 is GTSNPN and CDR2 is SVGIG (reference sequence). This CDR3 is CAWTGWESQSAEAFF. In DNA, the CDR3 is TGTGCCTGGACGGGCTGGGAGAGTCAATCGGCTGAAGCTTTCTTT. Variable domain in full (rest from reference TRBV30 and TRBJ1-1): SQTIHQWPATLVQPVGSPLSLECTVEGTSNPNLYWYRQAAGRGLQLLFYSVGIGQISSEVPQNLSASRPQDRQFILSSKKLLLSDSGFYLCAWTGWESQSAEAFFGQGTRLTVV.

This clone was seen more than once but under ten times. This rearrangement joins TRBV15 to TRBJ1-1; 7 positions match TRBD1. Trimming at V came to 5 bases and at J to 1 base, leaving 7 bases not matched to a gene. Germline CDR1 is LNHNV and CDR2 is YYDKDF (reference sequence). The CDR3 runs to 15 residues. Here the CDR3 DNA reads TGTGCCACCAGCCTAGACAGGGTAAAGAACACTGAAGCTTTCTTT. Its protein is CATSLDRVKNTEAFF.

V gene TRBV5-6 combines with J gene TRBJ2-1, with TRBD2 matching over 15 bases. The CDR3 totals 16 residues. The V gene end was trimmed by 4 bases and the J gene end by 9 bases; junction bases not matched to a gene: 8. Germline V gene data show CDR1 as SGHDT and CDR2 as YYEEEE. The CDR3 nucleotides are TGTGCCAGCAGCGGACTAGCGGGAGGGAGTGAGAGTGAGCAGTTCTTC. Protein sequence: CASSGLAGGSESEQFF.

This chain uses TRBV13 with TRBJ2-7; 14 nucleotides line up with TRBD2. The CDR3 has 18 amino acids. Looked up from germline, CDR1 is PRHDT and CDR2 is FYEKMQ (reference sequence). With V trimmed by 4 bases and J by 2 bases, 10 bases remained unmatched. The CDR3 spells CASSSLSMTSGGAYEQYF. The CDR3, as DNA: TGTGCCAGCAGCTCCCTTTCGATGACTAGCGGGGGGGCCTACGAGCAGTACTTC.

This clone appeared a few times. The chain carries TRBV2 and TRBJ1-6, with TRBD1 matching 8 bases. The germline V gene has CDR1 SNHLY and CDR2 FYNNEI. V dropped 4 bases and J dropped 8; count of bases not matched to a gene: 4. This CDR3 region has 14 residues. In DNA, the CDR3 is TGTGCCAGCAGTGCAGGGGGCGCGGATTCACCCCTCCACTTT. It yields the protein CASSAGGADSPLHF.

This clone came up a few times. The gene calls are TRBV18 and TRBJ2-7; 7 nucleotides align to TRBD1. This CDR3 comprises 12 residues. V gave up 5 bases and J gave up 9 bases; unmatched junction bases: 7. Per germline, CDR1 KGHSH and CDR2 LQKENI. In DNA form, the CDR3 reads TGTGCCAGCTCAAACAGGGGAGATGGGCAGTACTTC. Amino acids: CASSNRGDGQYF.

The chain combines TRBV10-3 with TRBJ1-6; possibly TRBD1 for D (6 bases). Per the germline V gene, CDR1 is ENHRY and CDR2 is SYGVKD. The length of the CDR3 is 14 residues. Deletions cut 2 bases from V and 6 bases from J, with 8 bases between. The CDR3 spells CAISETGTNSPLHF. The CDR3, as DNA: TGTGCCATCAGTGAGACAGGGACTAATTCACCCCTCCACTTT.

This clone was picked up a small number of times. This chain connects TRBV29-1 to TRBJ2-2, with 11 bases fitting TRBD2. In germline, CDR1 is SQVTM, CDR2 ANQGSEA. Trimming removed 7 bases from V and 1 base from J; junction bases left unmatched: 8. This CDR3 contains 16 residues. CDR3 region: CSAQLGTSGNTGELFF. CDR3 in DNA: TGCAGCGCCCAGCTAGGGACTAGCGGGAACACCGGGGAGCTGTTTTTT.

The chain has TRBV25-1 and TRBJ2-1, with TRBD2 matching 8 bases. Trimming removed 4 bases from V and 14 bases from J; junction bases left unmatched: 4. CDR3 length equals 11 residues. Germline lookup yields CDR1 MGHDK and CDR2 SYGVNS. The CDR3 here is CASSVPAGEFF. Here the CDR3 DNA reads TGTGCCAGCAGTGTTCCAGCGGGGGAGTTCTTC.

The CDR3 nucleotides read TGTGCCAGCAGCCTGGACCAGGGAACTAATGAAAAACTGTTTTTT. This sequence encodes CASSLDQGTNEKLFF. This chain uses TRBV7-9 with TRBJ1-4, with D possibly TRBD1 on 5 matching bases. The CDR3 contains 15 residues. Trimming stripped 5 bases from V and 1 base from J, with 11 bases between. The germline gives CDR1 SEHNR, CDR2 FQNEAQ (reference sequence).

The J gene is TRBJ1-6, the V gene TRBV7-2; tentative D call: TRBD1 (6 bases). This CDR3 region has 14 residues. Trimming removed 5 bases from V and 9 bases from J, with 14 bases in between. Germline V CDR1 and CDR2: SGHTA, FQGNSA. CDR3 amino acids: CASSPQGSGSPLHF. Here the CDR3 DNA reads TGTGCCAGCAGCCCGCAGGGGAGCGGTTCACCCCTCCACTTT.

This clone was observed a handful of times. The J gene is TRBJ1-1, the V gene TRBV2, with D maybe TRBD1 (5 bases). CDR1 is SNHLY, CDR2 FYNNEI, per germline. Trimming removed 0 bases at V and 10 bases at J, with 9 bases between. The CDR3 has 12 amino acids. CDR3 loop: CASSEAGVGAFF. For the CDR3, the DNA is TGTGCCAGCAGTGAAGCAGGGGTGGGAGCTTTCTTT. Looking up the rest from reference TRBV2 and TRBJ1-1 gives the full variable domain: EPEVTQTPSHQVTQMGQEVILRCVPISNHLYFYWYRQILGQKVEFLVSFYNNEISEKSEIFDDQFSVERPDGSNFTLKIRSTKLEDSAMYFCASSEAGVGAFFGQGTRLTVV.

The chain carries TRBV25-1 and TRBJ1-2; D might be TRBD1 (6 bases). Per the germline V gene, CDR1 is MGHDK and CDR2 is SYGVNS. CDR3 length: 14 amino acids. Deletions cut 9 bases from V and 4 bases from J, with 18 bases between. The CDR3 sequence is CASSSGGPPYGYTF. The CDR3 nucleotides read TGTGCCAGTTCCTCGGGGGGCCCGCCCTATGGCTACACCTTC.

The chain couples TRBV5-1 to TRBJ1-1; D is perhaps TRBD1 (6 bases). This CDR3 has 15 amino acids. Germline V gives CDR1 SGHRS, CDR2 YFSETQ. Between the trimmed V and J ends, which lost 3 bases and 6 bases, there was a span of 18 bases. CDR3 sequence reads: CASSYPQGRTSEAFF. CDR3 DNA: TGCGCCAGCAGCTACCCACAGGGTCGGACCTCTGAAGCTTTCTTT. Variable domain in full (rest from reference TRBV5-1 and TRBJ1-1): KAGVTQTPRYLIKTRGQQVTLSCSPISGHRSVSWYQQTPGQGLQFLFEYFSETQRNKGNFPGRFSGRQFSNSRSEMNVSTLELGDSALYLCASSYPQGRTSEAFFGQGTRLTVV.

This clone turned up a few times. The chain employs TRBV7-2 and TRBJ2-1; D call uncertain. The CDR3 spans 15 residues. Trimming took off 1 base at V and 3 bases at J, with 10 bases between the two ends. Per the germline V gene, CDR1 is SGHTA and CDR2 is FQGNSA. The CDR3 DNA reads as TGTGCCAGCAGCTTAGGCCAGTTCGACTACAATGAGCAGTTCTTC. It is translated as CASSLGQFDYNEQFF.

The chain employs TRBV7-2 and TRBJ2-5; TRBD1 matches at 7 bases. The trim removed 5 bases at V and 2 bases at J, leaving 5 bases unmatched. The CDR3 consists of 14 residues. The germline CDR1 and CDR2 sequences are SGHTA and FQGNSA. CDR3 DNA: TGTGCCAGCAGCGTAGGGACAGTACAAGAGACCCAGTACTTC. Its protein is CASSVGTVQETQYF.

This clone was detected a few times. The chain is built from TRBV28 and TRBJ2-6; possible D gene TRBD2, 6 bases. V was cut by 7 bases and J by 2 bases, with 15 bases left in between. Germline V CDR1 and CDR2: MDHEN, SYDVKM. This CDR3 is 16 amino acids long. The CDR3 here is CASTLRGGAGANVLTF. The CDR3 nucleotides read TGTGCCAGCACCCTCCGGGGCGGGGCTGGGGCCAACGTCCTGACTTTC.

The rearrangement joins TRBV28 to TRBJ2-7, with a weak D call TRBD1 (6 bases). The CDR3 totals 12 residues. From germline, CDR1 is MDHEN and CDR2 SYDVKM. The V end was cut by 6 bases, the J end by 6 bases, with 12 bases between. DNA for the CDR3: TGTGCCAGCAGGCCACAGGGCCTCGAGCAGTACTTC. This translates into CASRPQGLEQYF.

The table lists this clone with a few counts. The chain links TRBV11-2 to TRBJ2-3; possibly TRBD1 for D (6 bases). Germline values: CDR1 SGHAT, CDR2 FQNNGV. This CDR3 spans 15 amino acids. V was pared by 7 bases and J by 1 base, with 15 bases between. In DNA form, the CDR3 reads TGTGCCAGCACCCAGGGGTGGGGGCGCACAGATACGCAGTATTTT. It yields the protein CASTQGWGRTDTQYF.

This clone showed up just a few times. The chain combines TRBV4-3 with TRBJ2-1, with a tentative D call TRBD2 (5 bases). Trimming took 2 bases from V and 4 from J, leaving 12 bases between them. Germline loops: CDR1 LGHNA, CDR2 YSLEER. The CDR3 consists of 15 residues. CDR3 region: CASSQSRESYNEQFF. The DNA of the CDR3 is TGCGCCAGCAGCCAAAGCCGGGAATCTTACAATGAGCAGTTCTTC.

In this sample, this clone turned up a few times. The J gene is TRBJ1-4, the V gene TRBV4-3; tentative D call: TRBD1 (6 bases). CDR3 size: 15 residues. Germline CDR1 reads LGHNA; CDR2 reads YSLEER. Trimming stripped 4 bases from V and 5 bases from J, with 14 bases between. The CDR3 region has the DNA TGCGCCAGCAGCCTCTTACCGACAGGAAATGAAAAACTGTTTTTT. This gives the protein CASSLLPTGNEKLFF.

This clone has a handful of counts. CDR3 loop: CASSAPNRGTDTQYF. CDR3 sequence (DNA): TGCGCCAGCAGCGCCCCTAACAGGGGAACAGATACGCAGTATTTT. The chain uses TRBV5-1 and TRBJ2-3; 7 bases line up with TRBD1. The CDR3 consists of 15 residues. CDR1 and CDR2 from the germline V gene are SGHRS and YFSETQ. Trimming removed 4 bases from V and 3 bases from J; junction bases left unmatched: 8.

The chain carries TRBV5-1 and TRBJ1-2; 10 bases are shared with TRBD1. V trimming: 4 bases; J trimming: 2 bases; junction bases outside the gene matches: 2. The V gene's germline CDR1 is SGHRS and CDR2 YFSETQ. The CDR3 has 14 amino acids. The CDR3 coding sequence is TGCGCCAGCAGCATGGGACAGGGGAACTATGGCTACACCTTC. Amino acid sequence: CASSMGQGNYGYTF.

This clone showed up just a few times. The chain employs TRBV28 and TRBJ2-1; 9 nucleotides match TRBD2. V shed 7 bases, J shed 7 bases, and the junction held 11 bases outside the gene matches. CDR1 is MDHEN and CDR2 is SYDVKM in the germline V gene. The CDR3 is made up of 15 amino acids. The CDR3 spells CASTPPAGGGNEQFF. The CDR3 DNA reads as TGTGCCAGCACCCCCCCAGCGGGAGGTGGAAATGAGCAGTTCTTC.

The chain links TRBV13 to TRBJ2-5; the D gene is possibly TRBD2 (5 bases). The CDR3 totals 15 residues. Germline V gene lookup returns CDR1 PRHDT and CDR2 FYEKMQ (reference sequence). Trimming took off 5 bases at V and 3 bases at J, with 16 bases between the two ends. The DNA of the CDR3 is TGTGCCAGCAGCCTAAGGGAGAAGGGAAAAGAGACCCAGTACTTC. Protein sequence: CASSLREKGKETQYF.

This chain joins TRBV5-4 and TRBJ2-3, with a weak D call TRBD1 (5 bases). CDR3 length: 16 amino acids. The germline V gene has CDR1 SGHNT and CDR2 YYREEE (reference sequence). With 1 base removed from V and 4 bases from J, the gap between germline ends came to 16 bases. The CDR3 loop is CASSLSGAVKPDTQYF. The DNA of the CDR3 is TGTGCCAGCAGCTTGAGTGGGGCTGTAAAACCAGATACGCAGTATTTT.

The chain is built from TRBV28 and TRBJ1-5; the match to TRBD1 covers 7 bases. Trimming at V came to 3 bases and at J to 1 base, leaving 9 bases not matched to a gene. This CDR3 region has 17 residues. CDR1 MDHEN and CDR2 SYDVKM come from the germline V gene. The CDR3 reads CASSFGDRLVSNQPQHF. The CDR3 coding sequence is TGTGCCAGCAGTTTCGGGGACAGATTGGTGAGCAATCAGCCCCAGCATTTT.

This clone was observed a few times. The rearrangement uses TRBV6-4 and TRBJ2-1; D possibly corresponds to TRBD1 (5 bases). Germline V CDR1 and CDR2: MRHNA, SNTAGT. The V end was cut by 2 bases, the J end by 4 bases, with 6 bases between. The CDR3 consists of 13 residues. The CDR3 sequence: CASSDNRYNEQFF. As DNA, the CDR3 is TGTGCCAGCAGTGACAACAGGTACAATGAGCAGTTCTTC.